This T cell receptor beta chain appears in the sequencing data of a study of CD8 T cells in ankylosing spondylitis. The study's findings and limits: The clones that were linked to disease were reported to be significantly enriched in matched synovial fluid samples from ankylosing spondylitis patients. Peripheral blood held disease-linked clones only at relatively low frequency, and these were CD8+. A motif in TCR beta, a set of under ten highly homologous variants, appeared characteristic of ankylosing spondylitis blood.

The germline V gene encodes CDR1 SGHVS and CDR2 FQNEAQ. The CDR3 is made up of 15 amino acids. Trimming cost V 1 base and J 6 bases; bases outside gene matches: 6. This clonotype was detected ten times or more. No antigen is known for it. For TCR beta, libraries came from quantitative 5'-RACE with molecular barcodes. MiXCR, applied by TCRdb to the 5' RACE reads, yields one record per CDR3 protein. Seen here are roughly 100,000 distinct CDR3 sequences, under 30% observed once, and the top ten hold roughly an eighth. This rearrangement joins TRBV7-8 to TRBJ2-1, with 7 bases aligning to TRBD1. Sequenced input: synovial fluid, either unsorted or a sorted T cell fraction (not recorded which). The source is a male donor with ankylosing spondylitis. CDR3 protein: CASSLVSEGANEQFF. In nucleotides, the CDR3 is TGTGCCAGCAGCTTAGTTTCAGAGGGGGCCAATGAGCAGTTCTTC.